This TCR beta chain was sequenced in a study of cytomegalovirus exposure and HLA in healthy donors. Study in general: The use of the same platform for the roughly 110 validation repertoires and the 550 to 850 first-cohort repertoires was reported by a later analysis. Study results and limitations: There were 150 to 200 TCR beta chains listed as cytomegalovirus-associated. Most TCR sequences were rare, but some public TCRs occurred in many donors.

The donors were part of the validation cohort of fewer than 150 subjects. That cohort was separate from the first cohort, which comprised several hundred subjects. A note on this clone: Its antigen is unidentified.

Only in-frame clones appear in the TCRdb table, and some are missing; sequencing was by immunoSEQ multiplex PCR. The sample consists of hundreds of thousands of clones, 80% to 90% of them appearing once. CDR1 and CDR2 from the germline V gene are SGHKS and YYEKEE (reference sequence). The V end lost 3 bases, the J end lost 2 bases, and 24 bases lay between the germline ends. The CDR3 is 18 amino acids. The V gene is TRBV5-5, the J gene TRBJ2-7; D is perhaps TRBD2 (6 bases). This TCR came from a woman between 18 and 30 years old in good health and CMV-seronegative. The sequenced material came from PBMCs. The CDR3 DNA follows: TGTGCCAGCAGCTGGGGTATTCCGACCGGACGGGGGACCTACGAGCAGTACTTC. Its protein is CASSWGIPTGRGTYEQYF. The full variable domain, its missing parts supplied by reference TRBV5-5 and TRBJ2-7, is DAGVTQSPTHLIKTRGQQVTLRCSPISGHKSVSWYQQVLGQGPQFIFQYYEKEERGRGNFPDRFSARQFPNYSSELNVNALLLGDSALYLCASSWGIPTGRGTYEQYFGPGTRLTVT.